This T cell receptor beta chain was recovered during a study of blood T cells in healthy people across ages (dated by TCRdb to about 2015). Some background on the complete study: In model experiments, template switching captured about one uniquely barcoded TCR beta cDNA molecule for every two T cells. Using deep sequencing normalized with unique cDNA molecular identifiers, the study measured how TCR beta repertoire diversity changes with age. Donors were grouped into four age groups: young (average 16 years), middle-aged (roughly 38), aged (62) and long-lived (roughly 80). The study analyzed two additional independent replicas of 1 million unique cDNA reads from the same blood draw for two donors, one aged 18 to 30 and one aged 80 or older. To avoid experimental bias, donors of different ages were randomly spread across the sequencing lanes.

The research as a whole found: Observed TCR beta diversity per million T cells fell roughly linearly with age, and a significant reduction was already apparent by age around 39. Compared with the aged group, the long-lived group had more naive CD4+ T cells, fewer expanded clones and increased TCR diversity, suggesting age selection. There was a strong correlation between observed TCR beta diversity and the percentage of naive T cells measured by flow cytometry. Estimates of total diversity from one million sequenced T cells were regarded as lower bounds and underestimates. Donor CMV infection status was unknown, potentially confounding age-related changes in expanded clonotypes. Since profiling was done on bulk unsorted PBMCs, naive and antigen-experienced compartments could not be conclusively compared.

Systemically healthy Caucasian individuals from Russia, 39 in total and aged roughly 6 to 95 years, were included as donors. Each donor gave roughly 11 milliliters of peripheral blood, drawn into EDTA-treated Vacutainer tubes. Ficoll-Paque density-gradient centrifugation was used to isolate PBMCs, with at least 6 million obtained per sample. Total RNA was extracted from PBMCs with Trizol reagent, with at least 5.5 micrograms obtained per sample. The percentages of naive CD45RAhigh/CD27high T cells were determined by flow cytometry on a PBMC aliquot from every donor. With regard to this clonotype: Its antigen is not yet known. Relative to the germline gene, one junction end is altered; a read error may explain this.

Library generation was performed with 5' RACE. These reads were obtained on an Illumina HiSeq 2500. A second PCR of 7 to 11 cycles was run with a J-beta primer mix and a sample-barcoded 5' primer. A unique molecular identifier was introduced onto each TCR beta cDNA molecule by a template-switch 5' adaptor carrying 12 random nucleotides. At least 2.5 million CDR3-containing paired-end reads were obtained from each sample. The Mint cDNA synthesis kit, primed by a TRBC-specific oligonucleotide, was used to synthesize first-strand cDNA from all RNA. Following uracil-DNA glycosylase treatment, a first 18-cycle PCR with universal primers M1SS and BC2_uni_R was performed on all cDNA. Concerning the study's data processing: For normalization, 1 million high-quality reads were randomly selected from each sample, with every read carrying a distinct molecular identifier. Reads with shared molecular identifiers were discarded instead of being binned into consensus sequences. CDR3 identification, clonotype clustering and error correction used MiTCR with a Q25 quality threshold and the strictest error-elimination algorithm. A nonparametric unseen species model with Euler transformation was used to estimate a lower bound on total TCR beta diversity. TCRdb itself trimmed the public reads at Q25 with fastp, ran MiXCR and retained productive beta chains. Records with the same CDR3 protein are collapsed into one entry carrying the most frequent genes and DNA. These V and J calls originate from TCRdb's pipeline instead of the authors' own analysis. The sample table shows around 900,000 distinct CDR3 sequences, and roughly 50% are seen once. The ten largest clones add up to 20% to 25% of the sample.

From the cysteine up to the phenylalanine, the CDR3 has a length of 14 residues. Only the CDR3 DNA is retained, 42 bases long and in frame from the first base. Reading the germline V gene gives CDR1 SGHRS and CDR2 YFSETQ. The receptor chain draws on TRBV5-1 and TRBJ2-1; no D gene can be assigned with confidence. This sequence was found in a woman aged 55-69 years in good health. Sequenced: blood. The bases read TGCGCCAGCAGCTTAGGTAACTCCGACAATGAGCAGTTCTTC. It specifies CASSLGNSDNEQFF.